This T cell receptor beta chain was captured by sequencing in a study of T-cell memory formation after mild COVID-19 listed by TCRdb under 2021. With regard to the full study: Most TCR sequence clusters were specific to one of the two donors. The cohort comprised two young, previously healthy adult volunteers, one female and one male. Longitudinal TCRalpha and TCRbeta repertoire sequencing tracked T-cell clones expanding and contracting after mild COVID-19 in a couple of donors. Study-wide findings and limitations: The study included only a couple of mild cases, and larger cohorts that include severe cases with pre-infection samples were judged to be necessary. Clones that contracted from day 15 to 85 showed balanced CD4/CD8 phenotypes, whereas a second wave of clones that expanded from day 15 to 37 leaned towards CD4+. SARS-CoV-2 specificity was not confirmed for the second-wave clones peaking on day 37. Some responding clones were detected in pre-infection memory, which suggested that pre-existing cross-reactive memory T cells had joined the SARS-CoV-2 response. Contracting CD4+ clones were found mainly in CM and EM memory subsets, while CD8+ clones were enriched in EMRA.

A single count supports this clonotype. No antigen is known for it. No base qualities exist here, and no much larger clone lies one base off it. On its own, one read is weak support. Ficoll-Paque density gradient centrifugation was used to isolate PBMCs. TCRdb records Illumina NovaSeq 6000 as the sequencer. Using 5'RACE with constant-segment primers, TCRalpha and TCRbeta cDNA libraries were constructed, with sample barcodes and unique molecular identifiers added in the process. RNA was extracted from every sample with Trizol reagent. Libraries were amplified in two PCR steps, with a second sample barcode and Illumina TruSeq adapters added in the second step. The libraries were sequenced on an Illumina NovaSeq using 2 x 150 bp paired-end reads. In the original analysis: The reads were demultiplexed and collapsed into UMI-guided consensus sequences using migec v1.2.7. Using mixcr v2.1.11, UMI consensuses were aligned to TRA and TRB V and J templates and then assembled into clonotypes. Expanded or contracted clonotypes were those called significant by both edgeR and NoisET, with noise models trained on biological replicates. For edgeR calls, the cutoffs were a false discovery rate-adjusted p below 0.01 and a log2 fold-change threshold of 1. PCA with hierarchical clustering of max-normalized trajectories of the 1000 most abundant clonotypes was used as exploratory dynamics analysis. Each responding clone was given a CD4 or CD8 phenotype based on the CD4+ and CD8+ repertoires, which had been sequenced separately. The public sequencing data were trimmed at Q25 with fastp and processed into clonotypes with MiXCR by TCRdb, which kept only in-frame beta chains. When rows share a CDR3 protein, they turn into one entry using the most common DNA and genes. TCRdb's processing, not the study's, gives the V and J calls here. The sample data list around 150,000 distinct CDR3 sequences, and roughly 15% of these were observed just once. The ten largest clones capture over 12% of the sample.

Sequencing input: PBMCs or a T cell subset sorted from them (not recorded which). This TCR was recovered from an adult woman who had mild COVID-19 (a few samples of this study predate the infection). The sample titles of this study are shuffled in the database, so cell type and time point are left out; the donor was told from shared clones.

The DNA sequence is as follows: TGTGCCAGCAGGCGATCGGGGGACCCCAGCTACGAGCAGTACTTC. Its protein reads: CASRRSGDPSYEQYF. The chain is made from TRBV14 and TRBJ2-7, with TRBD2 perhaps the D gene, on 6 matching bases. The CDR3 numbers 15 residues from cysteine through phenylalanine. Here the CDR3 DNA is all that survives: 45 bases in frame from base 1. Cut back by 6 bases and 3 bases, the V and J ends lie 18 bases apart. CDR1 SGHDN and CDR2 FVKESK are derived from the germline V gene.